The 20 T cell receptor beta chains below were found in one sample sequenced in a study of blood T cell repertoires in COVID-19. Assay used: immunoSEQ multiplex PCR; TCRdb lists only in-frame clones, some missing. Of 170,000 or so clones listed, about 87% are singletons. Sequenced material: peripheral blood. The receptors shown here come from a woman in her seventies with COVID-19, enrolled during active disease.

The V call is TRBV19, the J call TRBJ2-2, with D possibly matching TRBD2 (7 bases). V dropped 2 bases and J dropped 4 bases, with 14 bases sitting between them. Germline V gene data show CDR1 as LNHDA and CDR2 as SQIVND (reference sequence). The CDR3 runs to 16 residues. The CDR3 coding sequence is TGTGCCAGTAGTATACCGGGGGGCAGGACCACCGGGGAGCTGTTTTTT. Amino acid sequence: CASSIPGGRTTGELFF.

This clone was detected once. The genes are TRBV19 and TRBJ2-2; 7 nucleotides line up with TRBD1. The CDR3 consists of 14 residues. With V trimmed by 8 bases and J by 2 bases, 5 bases remained unmatched. Germline V lookup: CDR1 LNHDA, CDR2 SQIVND (reference sequence). CDR3 residues: CASVRDSNTGELFF. CDR3 nucleotides: TGTGCCAGTGTAAGGGACAGTAACACCGGGGAGCTGTTTTTT.

The CDR3 loop reads CATHPEVQGPIGYTF. CDR3 nucleotides: TGTGCCACCCATCCCGAGGTACAGGGACCCATCGGCTACACCTTC. The rearrangement uses TRBV18 and TRBJ1-2, with D possibly matching TRBD1 (6 bases). Germline CDR1 reads KGHSH; CDR2 reads LQKENI. CDR3 size: 15 residues. The V end was cut by 10 bases, the J end by 8 bases, with 26 bases between.

The chain has TRBV6-5 and TRBJ1-6; 10 bases align to TRBD1. V shed 8 bases and J 10 bases; nucleotides not matched to a gene: 8. CDR1 MNHEY and CDR2 SVGAGI come from the germline V gene. This CDR3 contains 14 residues. The DNA for the CDR3 is TGTGCCAGCGGACCAGACAGGGGGCTGTCACCCCTCCACTTT. It is translated as CASGPDRGLSPLHF.

This chain connects TRBV12-3 or TRBV12-4 to TRBJ1-2, with no clear D. Trimming left V 6 bases short and J 0 bases short, with 8 bases between. This CDR3 contains 13 residues. CDR3 sequence (DNA): TGTGCCAGCAGCCCTCTCTCTAACTATGGCTACACCTTC. Translation gives CASSPLSNYGYTF.

The chain employs TRBV18 and TRBJ2-7; 8 bases are shared with TRBD1. CDR1 is KGHSH and CDR2 is LQKENI in the germline V gene. The CDR3 runs to 15 residues. V was pared by 1 base and J by 3 bases, with 5 bases of the junction left unmatched. The CDR3 loop reads CASSPRQGANYEQYF. In nucleotides, the CDR3 is TGTGCCAGCTCACCACGCCAGGGGGCTAACTACGAGCAGTACTTC.

The chain carries TRBV4-1 and TRBJ1-5, with D unresolved. Between the trimmed V and J ends, which lost 1 base and 4 bases, there was a span of 5 bases. Germline values: CDR1 MGHRA, CDR2 YSYEKL. This CDR3 comprises 13 residues. The DNA for the CDR3 is TGCGCCAGCAGCCAAGTCGGGAATCAGCCCCAGCATTTT. Translation: CASSQVGNQPQHF.

This clone was observed a handful of times. V and J are TRBV6-5 and TRBJ2-7; the D gene is possibly TRBD1 (6 bases). The CDR3 has 12 amino acids. Germline V gene data show CDR1 as MNHEY and CDR2 as SVGAGI. Trimming took 0 bases from V and 8 from J, leaving 8 bases between them. The CDR3 here is CASSYSGAKQYF. In nucleotides, the CDR3 is TGTGCCAGCAGTTACTCGGGGGCCAAGCAGTACTTC.

The V and J genes are TRBV4-1 and TRBJ1-6; D call uncertain. The CDR3 contains 17 residues. The germline CDR1 and CDR2 sequences are MGHRA and YSYEKL. The V end was cut by 1 base, the J end by 7 bases, with 17 bases between. CDR3 in amino acids: CASSQGWRSIPNSPLHF. Written as DNA, the CDR3 is TGCGCCAGCAGCCAAGGATGGCGGTCGATACCCAATTCACCCCTCCACTTT.

V and J are TRBV3-1 (or the pseudogene TRBV3-2) and TRBJ2-4, with D perhaps matching TRBD1 (6 bases). The CDR3 sequence is 17 residues long. Germline V gene lookup returns CDR1 LGHDT and CDR2 YNNKEL (reference sequence). V was clipped by 3 bases and J by 1 base, with 16 bases between them. The CDR3 nucleotides read TGTGCCAGCAGCCACCTACTGAAGGGGGTGGCCAAAAACATTCAGTACTTC. Amino acid sequence: CASSHLLKGVAKNIQYF.

The chain combines TRBV5-1 with TRBJ1-2; 9 nucleotides line up with TRBD1. CDR3 length equals 15 residues. Per germline, CDR1 SGHRS and CDR2 YFSETQ. V lost 0 bases and J lost 7; bases outside the gene matches: 7. The CDR3 loop reads CASSLVGQGLGGYTF. For the CDR3, the DNA is TGCGCCAGCAGCTTGGTGGGACAGGGTCTTGGTGGCTACACCTTC.

The chain couples TRBV5-8 to TRBJ1-3; TRBD1 agrees at 8 bases. The CDR3 contains 17 residues. Losses at the gene ends were 0 bases for V and 4 bases for J; bases not matched to a gene: 9. From germline, CDR1 is SGHTS and CDR2 YDEGEE. The CDR3 DNA follows: TGTGCCAGCAGCTTGGAACCCCAGGGGGCGGGAGGAAACACCATATATTTT. Its protein is CASSLEPQGAGGNTIYF.

This clone was seen a single time. V usage is TRBV5-1 and J usage is TRBJ1-6, with D possibly TRBD1 on 6 matching bases. CDR1 and CDR2 from the germline V gene are SGHRS and YFSETQ. CDR3 length equals 15 residues. V was pared by 3 bases and J by 10 bases, with 17 bases between. The CDR3 region is CASSSLAGEESPLHF. Written as DNA, the CDR3 is TGCGCCAGCAGCTCCTTAGCAGGGGAAGAATCACCCCTCCACTTT.

The V gene is TRBV5-1, the J gene TRBJ2-7; D ambiguous. CDR1 and CDR2 (germline): SGHRS, YFSETQ. The CDR3 is made up of 14 amino acids. The germline V and J ends were trimmed by 0 bases and 1 base, with 8 bases remaining between them. CDR3 amino acids: CASSLVLTSYEQYF. DNA of the CDR3: TGCGCCAGCAGCTTGGTTTTAACTTCCTACGAGCAGTACTTC.

This chain links TRBV5-4 with TRBJ2-7, with 8 positions matching TRBD1. Trimming at V came to 4 bases and at J to 5 bases, leaving 14 bases not matched to a gene. The length of the CDR3 is 16 residues. CDR1 is SGHNT, CDR2 YYREEE, per germline (reference sequence). CDR3 residues: CASSLGGETGVHEQYF. In nucleotides, the CDR3 is TGTGCCAGCAGCCTGGGCGGCGAGACAGGGGTCCACGAGCAGTACTTC.

This chain connects TRBV18 to TRBJ2-7; D may be TRBD2 (5 bases). This CDR3 region has 14 residues. Trimming took off 6 bases at V and 3 bases at J, with 15 bases between the two ends. Germline assignment: CDR1 KGHSH and CDR2 LQKENI. DNA of the CDR3: TGTGCCAGCTCTTGGCCCGGGAAGGTCTACGAGCAGTACTTC. It codes for CASSWPGKVYEQYF.

The chain is built from TRBV24-1 and TRBJ2-5, with 7 bases aligning to TRBD1. This CDR3 region has 16 residues. Germline CDR1 is KGHDR and CDR2 is SFDVKD. V lost 2 bases, J lost 5 bases, and 10 bases stayed unmatched. This CDR3 reads CATSDSATGLRETQYF. The DNA for the CDR3 is TGTGCCACCAGTGATTCGGCGACAGGGCTCAGGGAGACCCAGTACTTC.

The J gene is TRBJ2-1, the V gene TRBV6-2 or TRBV6-3; 8 nucleotides align to TRBD2. The CDR3 length is 17 residues. With V trimmed by 1 base and J by 1 base, 6 bases remained unmatched. Germline values: CDR1 MNHEY, CDR2 SVGEGT. CDR3 protein: CASSYLAGSKSYNEQFF. CDR3 coding DNA: TGTGCCAGCAGTTACTTAGCGGGAAGTAAGTCCTACAATGAGCAGTTCTTC.

The CDR3 region has the DNA TGTGCCAGCAGCCAAGATTATAGAGGGCAGAGAAATTCACCCCTCCACTTT. It is translated as CASSQDYRGQRNSPLHF. J is TRBJ1-6 and V is TRBV3-1 (or the pseudogene TRBV3-2); D is uncertain. Germline assignment: CDR1 LGHDT and CDR2 YNNKEL (reference sequence). V lost 0 bases and J 7 bases, leaving 16 bases between the germline ends. The CDR3 loop spans 17 amino acids.

The chain employs TRBV19 and TRBJ2-2; 8 bases are shared with TRBD1. CDR3 size: 15 residues. Germline CDR1 LNHDA, CDR2 SQIVND (reference sequence). The junction had 6 bases not matched to a gene; V was cut back by 6 bases and J by 3 bases. The CDR3, as DNA: TGTGCCAGTAGCCCTCAGGGGGCTCACACCGGGGAGCTGTTTTTT. Translating it yields CASSPQGAHTGELFF.